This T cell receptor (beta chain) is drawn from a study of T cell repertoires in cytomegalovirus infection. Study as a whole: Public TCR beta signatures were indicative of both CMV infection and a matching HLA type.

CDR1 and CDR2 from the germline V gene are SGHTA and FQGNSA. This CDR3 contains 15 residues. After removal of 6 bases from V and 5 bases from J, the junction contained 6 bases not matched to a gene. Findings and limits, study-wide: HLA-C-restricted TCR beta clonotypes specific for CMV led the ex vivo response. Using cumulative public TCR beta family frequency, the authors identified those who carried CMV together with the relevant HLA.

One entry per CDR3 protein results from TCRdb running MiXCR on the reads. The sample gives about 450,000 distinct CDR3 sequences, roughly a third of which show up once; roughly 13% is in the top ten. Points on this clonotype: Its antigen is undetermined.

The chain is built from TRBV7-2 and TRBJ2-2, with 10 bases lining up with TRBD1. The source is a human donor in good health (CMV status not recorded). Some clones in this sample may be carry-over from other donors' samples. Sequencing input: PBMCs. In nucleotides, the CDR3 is TGTGCCAGCAGACGGGACAGGGGTGGGACCGGGGAGCTGTTTTTT. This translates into CASRRDRGGTGELFF.